The present entry profiles one TCR beta chain with its context. Its target is not known. The sample originates from a study of T cell responses to AZD1222 COVID-19 vaccine. Study-level points and caveats: When two AZD1222 doses had been given, Spike-specific TCR breadth and depth rose. White British ancestry dominated among donors, who included more females, and clonal diversity was possibly underestimated.

CDR1 SGHNT and CDR2 YYREEE come from the germline V gene (reference sequence). V was cut by 0 bases and J by 5 bases, with 9 bases left in between. The CDR3 contains 15 residues. Assay used: immunoSEQ multiplex PCR; TCRdb lists only in-frame clones, some missing. The repertoire includes about 150,000 clones, around 93% of them detected once, and around 3.5% sits in the top ten. The chain combines TRBV5-4 with TRBJ2-6; D tentatively reads TRBD1 or TRBD2 (6 bases each). The clonotype originates from an adult who received the AZD1222 COVID-19 vaccine. This specimen consisted of peripheral blood, obtained 28 days after the second AZD1222 dose. Written as DNA, the CDR3 is TGTGCCAGCAGCTTGGCCGGGGGCTGGGCCAACGTCCTGACTTTC. This encodes CASSLAGGWANVLTF.